This TCR beta chain was documented in a study of CD4 T cell repertoires in COVID-19 (dated by TCRdb to the early 2020s). Notes on the research overall: To analyze cross-reactivity, CFSE-low cells were expanded with IL-2 for 9 to 10 days and then labeled again and restimulated with spike proteins from other coronaviruses. TCR Vbeta repertoire analysis of SARS-CoV-2-reactive T cells was conducted at the subset level in three recovered individuals. Naturally processed CD4+ T cell responses to SARS-CoV-2 spike and nucleoprotein were characterized in COVID-19-recovered individuals, and clonal composition was assessed by TCR Vbeta sequencing.

The label giving this sample's time point can be read as: sample from a COVID-19-recovered individual after infection. The donors were patients who had recovered from mild-to-severe COVID-19. Uncultured memory T cell samples were subjected to sequencing directly after ex vivo isolation. From peripheral blood mononuclear cells, the researchers isolated CD4+ total memory, central memory, effector memory and circulating T follicular helper cells. A remark on this clone: What this receptor recognizes is not known. Base qualities are missing; no much larger clone stands one base away.

Library construction relied on the immunoSEQ multiplex PCR assay. As for the original processing: The Chao-Jaccard similarity index and the number of shared clonotypes were used to measure repertoire overlap between subsets. The immuneACCESS repertoire file appears here via TCRdb, limited to in-frame rearrangements. These files lack a portion of the clones; in checked studies, under half of the deficit traces to unresolved V genes, and the cause of the others is not known. The V and J calls and clone size were taken over from that table, and D and trimming were inferred from the DNA. The sample table shows some 71,000 clones, and about four fifths are seen once. 0.5% to 0.6% of the sample lies in the top ten. Taken from cysteine to phenylalanine, the CDR3 has 14 residues. The DNA shown is the 42-base CDR3, in frame from base 1. Trimming takes 6 bases off V and 6 bases off J; junction bases not matched to a gene: 5. From the germline V gene, CDR1 is ENHRY and CDR2 is SYGVKD.

Results and caveats for the whole study, not just this receptor: Several of the most expanded SARS-CoV-2-reactive clonotypes were shared between two or all three memory subsets, suggesting intraclonal diversification. Between about 6.5 and 28% of SARS-CoV-2 clonotypes were also detected in SARS-CoV and/or HKU1 spike-stimulated secondary cultures, consistent with cross-reactivity.

The chain uses TRBV10-3 and TRBJ2-1, and TRBD1 aligns with 10 junction nucleotides. The sample was CD4+ T cells from peripheral blood, taken after recovery from COVID-19. This receptor was taken from a human donor who had COVID-19. At the DNA level, the sequence is TGTGCCATCAGGGGGACAGGGGTCGGCAATGAGCAGTTCTTC. This sequence encodes CAIRGTGVGNEQFF.